Shown below are 9 T cell receptor beta chains from a single sample sequenced in a study of T-cell memory formation after mild COVID-19. One entry per CDR3 protein results from TCRdb running MiXCR on the 5' RACE reads. Here the sample spans approximately 290,000 distinct CDR3 sequences, roughly 19% being singletons. Sequencing input: PBMCs or a T cell subset sorted from them (not recorded which). Source of these receptors: a man between 18 and 29 years old who had mild COVID-19 (a few samples of this study predate the infection). Cell type and time point are not known.

This clonotype came up a few times. The chain uses TRBV20-1 and TRBJ2-7, with 9 bases identical to TRBD2. With 6 bases clipped from V and 10 bases from J, the junction kept 7 bases outside the gene matches. Germline CDR1 DFQATT, CDR2 SNEGSKA (reference sequence). The CDR3 contains 11 residues. CDR3 amino acids: CSAQRGGVQYF. CDR3 in DNA: TGCAGTGCGCAACGCGGGGGGGTCCAGTACTTC.

This clonotype was detected a few times. The chain has TRBV20-1 and TRBJ2-1; TRBD2 aligns across 14 bases. The CDR3 length is 14 residues. Trimming took 5 bases from V and 9 from J; bases not matched to a gene: 6. From germline, CDR1 is DFQATT and CDR2 SNEGSKA (reference sequence). The CDR3 loop reads CSAQTSGGASEQFF. The CDR3 DNA is TGCAGTGCTCAGACTAGCGGGGGGGCCAGTGAGCAGTTCTTC.

This clonotype is a singleton in its sample. The V and J genes are TRBV7-9 and TRBJ2-1; 9 bases are a match to TRBD2. There are 15 residues in the CDR3. The junction had 13 bases not matched to a gene; V was cut back by 1 base and J by 15 bases. From germline, CDR1 is SEHNR and CDR2 FQNEAQ (reference sequence). The CDR3 here is CASSLDGGGALEVFF. CDR3 bases: TGTGCCAGCAGCTTAGATGGCGGGGGGGCCCTCGAGGTGTTCTTC.

This clonotype turned up a few times. The chain has TRBV7-2 and TRBJ2-7; no clear D gene. Per germline, CDR1 SGHTA and CDR2 FQGNSA. This CDR3 is 16 amino acids long. V lost 1 base and J lost 2, with 15 bases in between. CDR3 bases: TGTGCCAGCAGCTTAGGTCCCATGGGCCCAGCCTACGAGCAGTACTTC. Its translation: CASSLGPMGPAYEQYF.

This sequence joins TRBV7-3 and TRBJ2-2; D is ambiguous. Trimming took off 2 bases at V and 7 bases at J, with 17 bases between the two ends. CDR3 size: 16 residues. Germline V gene lookup returns CDR1 SGHTA and CDR2 FQGTGA. The CDR3 region has the DNA TGTGCCAGCAGCTTAGTATCATGGCAATTGGGCGGGGAGCTGTTTTTT. This gives the protein CASSLVSWQLGGELFF.

This clonotype was picked up a small number of times. The V gene is TRBV3-1, the J gene TRBJ1-1; D possibly corresponds to TRBD1 (6 bases). This CDR3 is built from 16 residues. Germline values: CDR1 LGHDT, CDR2 YNNKEL (reference sequence). V was shortened by 1 base and J by 1 base, with 13 bases between the two germline ends. This chain's CDR3 is CASSQASMTGNTEAFF. In nucleotides, the CDR3 is TGTGCCAGCAGCCAAGCTTCCATGACAGGGAACACTGAAGCTTTCTTT.

This clonotype turned up a few times. V usage is TRBV10-3 and J usage is TRBJ2-7, with 10 nucleotides matching TRBD1. Germline V CDR1 and CDR2: ENHRY, SYGVKD. The CDR3 has 14 residues. Unmatched junction bases numbered 3, after V lost 6 bases and J lost 1 base. CDR3 sequence reads: CAISLGQGSYEQYV. In DNA form, the CDR3 reads TGTGCCATCAGCCTGGGACAGGGGTCCTACGAGCAGTACGTC.

A few counts support this clonotype. This chain links TRBV11-3 with TRBJ2-1; D is possibly TRBD2 (7 bases). Germline V gene sequence: CDR1 SGHNT, CDR2 YENEEA. The CDR3 is 13 residues long. This CDR3 is CASGAGAHNEQFF. The CDR3 DNA sequence: TGTGCTTCCGGGGCGGGGGCGCACAATGAGCAGTTCTTC.

V and J are TRBV9 and TRBJ2-2; perhaps TRBD2 as D (6 bases). Trimming removed 0 bases at V and 6 bases at J, with 9 bases between. Germline assignment: CDR1 SGDLS and CDR2 YYNGEE. This CDR3 contains 14 residues. The CDR3 DNA is TGTGCCAGCAGCGTAGCGGGGGTCGCCGGGGAGCTGTTTTTT. This encodes CASSVAGVAGELFF. Full variable domain (missing parts from reference TRBV9 and TRBJ2-2): DSGVTQTPKHLITATGQRVTLRCSPRSGDLSVYWYQQSLDQGLQFLIQYYNGEERAKGNILERFSAQQFPDLHSELNLSSLELGDSALYFCASSVAGVAGELFFGEGSRLTVL.